A single sample gave rise to the 25 T cell receptor beta chains below, sequenced in a study of T cell repertoires in cytomegalovirus infection. TCRdb recomputed calls from the reads with MiXCR, one row per CDR3 protein. This sample has about 900,000 distinct CDR3 sequences; roughly 30% occur once, and the top ten carry about an eighth. Their target antigens are unknown. The starting material was cultured CD8+ T cells from PBMCs, obtained from culture after CMV antigen stimulation. The source of these receptors is a human donor in good health (CMV status not recorded). Some clones in this sample may be carry-over from other donors' samples.

This clonotype appeared a few times. This rearrangement joins TRBV9 to TRBJ2-7; D remains ambiguous. Germline-derived CDR1 and CDR2 are SGDLS and YYNGEE. Trimming took 3 bases from V and 1 from J, leaving 5 bases between them. CDR3 length: 12 amino acids. CDR3 DNA sequence: TGTGCCAGCAGCGACCTATCCTACGAGCAGTACTTC. This translates into CASSDLSYEQYF. The full variable domain, completed using reference TRBV9 and TRBJ2-7, is DSGVTQTPKHLITATGQRVTLRCSPRSGDLSVYWYQQSLDQGLQFLIQYYNGEERAKGNILERFSAQQFPDLHSELNLSSLELGDSALYFCASSDLSYEQYFGPGTRLTVT.

This chain joins TRBV24-1 and TRBJ2-7; D gene uncertain. Germline values: CDR1 KGHDR, CDR2 SFDVKD. The CDR3 contains 13 residues. Trimming removed 6 bases from V and 6 bases from J, with 14 bases in between. The CDR3 sequence is CATSSGRSPEQYF. The CDR3 DNA is TGTGCCACCAGTTCTGGACGGTCCCCCGAGCAGTACTTC.

This clonotype came up many times. V and J are TRBV7-9 and TRBJ2-7; 8 bases are a match to TRBD1. V shed 2 bases, J shed 4 bases, and the junction held 7 bases outside the gene matches. Germline V gene lookup returns CDR1 SEHNR and CDR2 FQNEAQ (reference sequence). This CDR3 contains 15 residues. The CDR3, as DNA: TGTGCCAGCAGCTTAACGCAGGGGGCTGGGTACGAGCAGTACTTC. Amino acids: CASSLTQGAGYEQYF.

This clonotype was detected a few times. This chain connects TRBV12-3 or TRBV12-4 to TRBJ1-2; D possibly corresponds to TRBD1 (6 bases). The germline V and J ends were trimmed by 5 bases and 4 bases, with 23 bases remaining between them. This CDR3 has 17 amino acids. The CDR3 here is CASSTPAGAILPYGYTF. The CDR3 DNA follows: TGTGCCAGCAGTACACCAGCGGGGGCGATCTTGCCCTATGGCTACACCTTC.

Many counts were recorded for this clonotype. J is TRBJ1-2 and V is TRBV7-2, with 7 positions matching TRBD1. Germline V lookup: CDR1 SGHTA, CDR2 FQGNSA. The trim removed 0 bases at V and 0 bases at J, leaving 10 bases unmatched. This CDR3 region has 18 residues. The CDR3 sequence is CASSLAGGARSANYGYTF. CDR3 nucleotide sequence: TGTGCCAGCAGCTTAGCAGGGGGCGCCAGGAGTGCTAACTATGGCTACACCTTC.

This clonotype was seen ten or more times. The V call is TRBV27, the J call TRBJ2-1, with 7 bases aligning to TRBD2. Trimming at V came to 0 bases and at J to 5 bases, leaving 7 bases not matched to a gene. The V gene's germline CDR1 is MNHEY and CDR2 SMNVEV (reference sequence). CDR3 length equals 16 residues. CDR3: CASSLSRKRGHNEQFF. Here the CDR3 DNA reads TGTGCCAGCAGTTTATCCCGCAAGCGGGGACACAATGAGCAGTTCTTC.

The rearrangement links TRBV19 to TRBJ1-1, with unresolved D. CDR3 length equals 13 residues. The germline V gene has CDR1 LNHDA and CDR2 SQIVND (reference sequence). The V end lost 3 bases, the J end lost 1 base, and 6 bases lay between the germline ends. This CDR3 is CASSMSPNTEAFF. For the CDR3, the DNA is TGTGCCAGTAGTATGTCACCGAACACTGAAGCTTTCTTT.

This clonotype turned up a few times. The CDR3 DNA follows: TGTGCCAGCAGTTATTCGACAGGGGAAGACTACGAGCAGTACGTC. Protein sequence: CASSYSTGEDYEQYV. This chain links TRBV6-2 or TRBV6-3 with TRBJ2-7, with 8 bases that match TRBD1. Germline CDR1 MNHEY, CDR2 SVGEGT. The trim removed 3 bases at V and 3 bases at J, leaving 7 bases unmatched. This CDR3 comprises 15 residues.

This clonotype was seen a handful of times. The V call is TRBV19, the J call TRBJ1-6; D remains unclear. Per germline, CDR1 LNHDA and CDR2 SQIVND (reference sequence). V was clipped by 4 bases and J by 10 bases, with 11 bases between them. The CDR3 has 13 residues. The CDR3 reads CASSNLARSPLHF. CDR3 sequence (DNA): TGTGCCAGTAGTAATCTTGCAAGATCACCCCTCCACTTT.

The chain couples TRBV28 to TRBJ2-7; TRBD1 or TRBD2 may be the D gene (5 bases each). Trimming shortened V by 5 bases and J by 2 bases, and 19 bases separated the two germline ends. Per the germline V gene, CDR1 is MDHEN and CDR2 is SYDVKM. The length of the CDR3 is 16 residues. CDR3 bases: TGTGCCAGCAGTCAGACCATTCGGGACCAACCCTACGAGCAGTACGTC. Its protein is CASSQTIRDQPYEQYV.

This clonotype has just a few counts. This chain connects TRBV27 to TRBJ2-7; tentatively, D is TRBD2 (5 bases). Trimming took 0 bases from V and 1 from J, leaving 7 bases between them. The germline V gene has CDR1 MNHEY and CDR2 SMNVEV (reference sequence). The CDR3 extends over 14 amino acids. This chain's CDR3 is CASSLSRGSYEQYV. The CDR3 DNA follows: TGTGCCAGCAGTTTATCGAGAGGGTCCTACGAGCAGTACGTC.

This chain joins TRBV11-2 and TRBJ2-7; possibly TRBD2 for D (6 bases). The V gene lost 0 bases and the J gene lost 5 bases, with 14 bases spanning the gap. Germline CDR1 reads SGHAT; CDR2 reads FQNNGV. This CDR3 has 15 residues. CDR3 DNA sequence: TGTGCCAGCAGCTTAGATAGCGGCAGGGCCCACGAGCAGTACTTC. Its protein is CASSLDSGRAHEQYF.

In its sample, this clonotype was seen once. V gene TRBV6-5 combines with J gene TRBJ1-1; unclear D gene. V dropped 5 bases and J dropped 6 bases, with 16 bases sitting between them. The germline V gene encodes CDR1 MNHEY and CDR2 SVGAGI. This CDR3 is 14 amino acids long. The CDR3 loop is CASSTSAPDAEAFF. The CDR3 DNA reads TGTGCCAGCAGTACTTCAGCCCCGGACGCTGAAGCTTTCTTT.

The V call is TRBV25-1, the J call TRBJ1-1; 7 bases align to TRBD1. V was pared by 5 bases and J by 3 bases, with 3 bases of the junction left unmatched. This CDR3 comprises 13 residues. Germline assignment: CDR1 MGHDK and CDR2 SYGVNS. CDR3 DNA sequence: TGTGCCAGCAGTCATGACAGGGACACTGAAGCTTTCTTT. It encodes CASSHDRDTEAFF.

This clonotype has more than one count but fewer than ten. This rearrangement joins TRBV7-9 to TRBJ1-5, with D possibly TRBD1 on 5 matching bases. The CDR3 has 15 residues. Trimming removed 1 base at V and 2 bases at J, with 9 bases between. CDR1 is SEHNR and CDR2 is FQNEAQ in the germline V gene (reference sequence). The CDR3 loop reads CASSLGGVGNQPQHF. CDR3 nucleotides: TGTGCCAGCAGCTTAGGGGGGGTCGGCAATCAGCCCCAGCATTTT.

The chain joins TRBV9 to TRBJ2-3; D is undetermined. The germline V gene encodes CDR1 SGDLS and CDR2 YYNGEE. V was clipped by 3 bases and J by 11 bases, with 13 bases between them. The CDR3 is 12 amino acids. CDR3 DNA: TGTGCCAGCAGCGACCTGGAATTGGGGCAGTATTTT. Its protein is CASSDLELGQYF.

This clonotype was picked up a small number of times. The chain is built from TRBV7-9 and TRBJ2-4; D unresolved. Germline values: CDR1 SEHNR, CDR2 FQNEAQ (reference sequence). This CDR3 comprises 16 residues. Trimming removed 5 bases at V and 4 bases at J, with 18 bases between. The CDR3 DNA reads as TGTGCCAGCAGCCATTCTATCTCCGACGGAAAAAACATTCAGTACTTC. As protein: CASSHSISDGKNIQYF.

This clonotype was observed a few times. The chain joins TRBV7-6 to TRBJ2-1; TRBD1 is a possible D gene (6 bases). Trimming shortened V by 5 bases and J by 10 bases, and 12 bases separated the two germline ends. The CDR3 is made up of 12 amino acids. The germline gives CDR1 SGHVS, CDR2 FNYEAQ. In DNA, the CDR3 is TGTGCCAGCAGCAAAGTGGGGACAGAGCAGTTCTTC. It translates to CASSKVGTEQFF.

This clonotype was counted ten times or more. V gene TRBV12-3 or TRBV12-4 combines with J gene TRBJ2-3; D call uncertain. CDR3 length: 11 amino acids. Trimming stripped 6 bases from V and 7 bases from J, with 8 bases between. CDR3 in DNA: TGTGCCAGCAGGGACGGTCATACGCAGTATTTT. Protein product: CASRDGHTQYF.

This clonotype occurred a few times. J is TRBJ1-1 and V is TRBV7-9, with TRBD1 identical over 7 bases. The ends lost 4 bases at V and 3 bases at J; junction bases unmatched: 5. Germline V gene data show CDR1 as SEHNR and CDR2 as FQNEAQ (reference sequence). CDR3 length equals 14 residues. The CDR3 nucleotides are TGTGCCAGCAGCTCGGACAGGCCCCACACTGAAGCTTTCTTT. It specifies CASSSDRPHTEAFF.

The CDR3: CASSLSRGDYGYTF. The CDR3 region has the DNA TGTGCCAGCAGCTTATCTCGGGGTGACTATGGCTACACCTTC. This sequence joins TRBV13 and TRBJ1-2; D is uncertain. The V end lost 2 bases, the J end lost 3 bases, and 10 bases lay between the germline ends. The germline V gene encodes CDR1 PRHDT and CDR2 FYEKMQ (reference sequence). The CDR3 runs 14 residues.

CDR3 bases: TGTGCCAGCAGCGTAGGCGACGCTACAATTCGGCAGTATTTT. Residues: CASSVGDATIRQYF. The chain uses TRBV9 and TRBJ2-3; D gene ambiguous. V shed 0 bases and J shed 11 bases, with 16 bases lying between them. The germline CDR1 and CDR2 sequences are SGDLS and YYNGEE. This CDR3 is built from 14 residues.

The rearrangement links TRBV4-1 to TRBJ2-2, with D unclear. This CDR3 is built from 14 residues. The V end was cut by 5 bases, the J end by 6 bases, with 13 bases between. Germline CDR1 is MGHRA and CDR2 is YSYEKL. CDR3 coding DNA: TGCGCCAGCAGCTCCGAAAGCCTGCCCGGGGAGCTGTTTTTT. Its translation: CASSSESLPGELFF.

Only a few counts were recorded for this clonotype. The genes are TRBV2 and TRBJ1-1; D uncertain. The CDR3 consists of 12 residues. Per germline, CDR1 SNHLY and CDR2 FYNNEI. The V and J ends lost 9 bases and 6 bases respectively, with 14 bases between them. The CDR3 DNA follows: TGTGCCAGTCCCCCAGTATCGGCTGAAGCTTTCTTT. Residues: CASPPVSAEAFF.

The rearrangement links TRBV27 to TRBJ2-1; 9 bases match TRBD1. This CDR3 contains 15 residues. Germline lookup yields CDR1 MNHEY and CDR2 SMNVEV (reference sequence). V lost 3 bases and J lost 12; bases outside the gene matches: 12. The CDR3 loop reads CASSLGPTGGHVQFF. In DNA, the CDR3 is TGTGCCAGCAGTTTGGGCCCGACAGGGGGACATGTGCAGTTCTTC.